This is a list of T cell receptor beta chains from one sample in a study of blood T cell repertoires in COVID-19. The protocol was immunoSEQ multiplex PCR, while the TCRdb copy is restricted to in-frame clones and leaves out a portion. The sample lists around 90,000 clones; almost 90% were seen once. The sequenced sample was peripheral blood. Source of these receptors: a middle-aged man with COVID-19, enrolled during active disease. Each CDR3 is given with its conserved first and last residue. The order of the fields is J gene, D gene, V gene, clone size, CDR3 protein, CDR3 DNA. The D gene is left open where the match is weak. Clone sizes are given selectively: once, few, many, or a class where the clone is expanded.

TRBJ2-7,TRBD1,TRBV3-1/TRBV3-2,-,CASSRKPGQGGYEQYF,TGTGCCAGCAGCCGAAAACCGGGACAGGGAGGGTACGAGCAGTACTTC
TRBJ1-3,TRBD1,TRBV7-8,-,CASTIRDSPSGNTIYF,TGTGCCAGCACCATAAGGGACAGCCCCTCTGGAAACACCATATATTTT
TRBJ2-1,TRBD1,TRBV24-1,few,CATSDSSPGQFNEQFF,TGTGCCACCAGTGATTCCAGCCCGGGACAGTTCAATGAGCAGTTCTTC
TRBJ2-2,-,TRBV6-5,-,CATSRAAGLNGELFF,TGTGCCACCTCCCGGGCGGCAGGGCTGAACGGGGAGCTGTTTTTT
TRBJ1-1,-,TRBV30,-,CAWSVSRNTEAFF,TGTGCCTGGAGTGTTTCCAGGAACACTGAAGCTTTCTTT
TRBJ2-3,TRBD1,TRBV4-1,-,CASSHRGQGVADTQYF,TGCGCCAGCAGCCACCGGGGACAGGGGGTGGCAGATACGCAGTATTTT
TRBJ2-7,TRBD2,TRBV7-2,-,CASNIAGGSSYEQYF,TGTGCCAGCAACATAGCGGGGGGGAGCTCCTACGAGCAGTACTTC
TRBJ2-3,-,TRBV10-3,-,CAISGYRVQGDTQYF,TGTGCCATCAGTGGCTATAGGGTACAGGGAGATACGCAGTATTTT
TRBJ2-2,-,TRBV6-5,once,CASRRGSNTGELFF,TGTGCCAGCAGAAGGGGTTCGAACACCGGGGAGCTGTTTTTT
TRBJ1-3,-,TRBV30,-,CAWKPLGGSGNTIYF,TGTGCCTGGAAACCCTTAGGGGGCTCTGGAAACACCATATATTTT
TRBJ1-1,-,TRBV19,-,CASSPHGVGGNTEAFF,TGTGCCAGTAGTCCCCACGGGGTGGGGGGGAACACTGAAGCTTTCTTT
TRBJ1-2,-,TRBV3-1/TRBV3-2,-,CASSRSGVPYGYTF,TGTGCCAGCAGCCGCTCAGGGGTGCCCTATGGCTACACCTTC
TRBJ1-6,-,TRBV6-2/TRBV6-3,-,CASSLTGGNSPLHF,TGTGCCAGCAGTCTGACAGGAGGAAATTCACCCCTCCACTTT
TRBJ2-7,-,TRBV29-1,-,CSVAEWGPSYEQYF,TGCAGCGTTGCCGAGTGGGGCCCCTCCTACGAGCAGTACTTC
TRBJ2-6,-,TRBV5-3,-,CARSCKHSGANVLTF,TGTGCCAGAAGCTGCAAACACTCTGGGGCCAACGTCCTGACTTTC
TRBJ1-6,TRBD1,TRBV30,-,CAWMGQQRSPLHF,TGTGCCTGGATGGGACAGCAACGGTCACCCCTCCACTTT
TRBJ1-1,-,TRBV11-3,-,CASSRGADTEAFF,TGTGCCAGCAGCAGGGGTGCGGACACTGAAGCTTTCTTT
TRBJ2-7,-,TRBV5-6,-,CASSLDYYEQYF,TGTGCCAGCAGCCTGGACTACTACGAGCAGTACTTC
TRBJ1-2,TRBD1,TRBV9,-,CASSPSRGPGYTF,TGTGCCAGCAGCCCCAGCAGGGGGCCTGGCTACACCTTC
TRBJ1-2,-,TRBV2,-,CASSEAGVYGYTF,TGTGCCAGCAGTGAAGCAGGGGTCTATGGCTACACCTTC
TRBJ1-1,-,TRBV5-1,-,CASSFFLNTEAFF,TGCGCCAGCAGCTTCTTCCTGAACACTGAAGCTTTCTTT
TRBJ1-5,-,TRBV4-1,few,CASSQGPGSNQPQHF,TGCGCCAGCAGCCAAGGACCGGGTAGCAATCAGCCCCAGCATTTT
TRBJ1-2,-,TRBV7-6,-,CASGTQGSNYGYTF,TGTGCCAGCGGCACCCAGGGTTCTAACTATGGCTACACCTTC
TRBJ1-2,TRBD1,TRBV6-5,-,CASSQGQVDGYTF,TGTGCCAGCAGTCAGGGACAGGTTGATGGCTACACCTTC
TRBJ1-6,TRBD1,TRBV3-1/TRBV3-2,-,CASSSQTGSNNSPLHF,TGTGCCAGCAGCAGCCAGACAGGGTCGAATAATTCACCCCTCCACTTT
TRBJ1-2,-,TRBV9,-,CASSVAEVFYGYTF,TGTGCCAGCAGCGTAGCTGAGGTGTTCTATGGCTACACCTTC
TRBJ1-2,-,TRBV4-2,-,CASSQGGINYGYTF,TGTGCCAGCAGCCAAGGAGGGATTAACTATGGCTACACCTTC
TRBJ1-1,TRBD1,TRBV7-3,-,CASSSTGRNTEAFF,TGTGCCAGCAGCTCGACAGGGAGGAACACTGAAGCTTTCTTT
TRBJ1-6,-,TRBV6-5,-,CASSSQGLTNSPLHF,TGTGCCAGCAGTTCTCAGGGCTTGACTAATTCACCCCTCCACTTT
TRBJ1-2,-,TRBV29-1,-,CSAARGNYGYTF,TGCAGCGCCGCAAGGGGGAACTATGGCTACACCTTC